This is a list of T cell receptor beta chains from one sample in a study of CD8+ T cells in alopecia areata. Measured with immunoSEQ multiplex PCR; TCRdb has only the in-frame clones, and not every one. The top ten hold around a sixth of the sample, which has 95,000 to 100,000 clones, about 64% seen once. Sequences were derived from CD8+ T cells sorted from blood, sampled at week 4, from a patient treated with tofacitinib. The receptors derive from a human donor with alopecia areata. The CDR3 runs from the conserved cysteine through the conserved F or W. A D gene is named only where the DNA matches it firmly. Clone size is shown for a subset of rows, as once, few, many or a class of expanded clone.

clone_size	v_call	d_call	cdr3_length	j_call	cdr3_nt	cdr3_aa
once	TRBV7-9	-	12	TRBJ1-4	TGTGCCAGCAGCTCAATCGATGAAAAACTGTTTTTT	CASSSIDEKLFF
-	TRBV2	-	15	TRBJ2-7	TGTGCCAGCAGCAAAGGGGTCCTTAGCTCCTACGAGCAGTACTTC	CASSKGVLSSYEQYF
few	TRBV7-2	-	15	TRBJ2-5	TGTGCCAGCAGCGAGCGGCGTCGAGGCCTGGAGACCCAGTACTTC	CASSERRRGLETQYF
-	TRBV27	-	15	TRBJ1-1	TGTGCCAGCAGTCCTCGGACCCTGGGGAACACTGAAGCTTTCTTT	CASSPRTLGNTEAFF
-	TRBV5-6	TRBD1	14	TRBJ2-7	TGTGCCAGCAGCCCCCGGGACAGAAGATACGAGCAGTACTTC	CASSPRDRRYEQYF
-	TRBV10-3	-	15	TRBJ2-3	TGTGCCATCAGTGAGCGGGGTGCATCCACAGATACGCAGTATTTT	CAISERGASTDTQYF
-	TRBV5-1	TRBD1	14	TRBJ2-7	TGCGCCAGCAGCTTGGCAGGGACAGGGGGCGAGCAGTACTTC	CASSLAGTGGEQYF
-	TRBV5-6	-	14	TRBJ2-7	TGTGCCAGCAGCTTGCCGGGAGAGGCTAACGAGCAGTACTTC	CASSLPGEANEQYF
once	TRBV5-1	-	15	TRBJ2-3	TGCGCCAGCAGTTCGAAGGAGGGCTGGGCAGATACGCAGTATTTT	CASSSKEGWADTQYF
-	TRBV5-4	TRBD2	14	TRBJ2-1	TGTGCCAGCAGCTTCAGGACTAGCGCCGGTGAGCAGTTCTTC	CASSFRTSAGEQFF
-	TRBV18	-	13	TRBJ2-7	TGTGCCAGCTCACCACCTCTTAGGGACGAGCAGTACTTC	CASSPPLRDEQYF
-	TRBV7-9	-	13	TRBJ1-5	TGTGCCCAGGAGGGGATCAGCAATCAGCCCCAGCATTTT	CAQEGISNQPQHF
-	TRBV29-1	TRBD2	17	TRBJ2-2	TGCAGCGTTGATTGGGAGACTAGCGGGGGAAAGGTCGGGGAGCTGTTTTTT	CSVDWETSGGKVGELFF
-	TRBV5-1	TRBD2	17	TRBJ2-1	TGCGCCAGCAGCTTCGGACTAGCGGGGCCAACCTACAATGAGCAGTTCTTC	CASSFGLAGPTYNEQFF
few	TRBV27	-	14	TRBJ2-7	TGTGCCAGCAGTTTAACCGGGAGCCTGTACGAGCAGTACTTC	CASSLTGSLYEQYF
-	TRBV30	-	14	TRBJ1-2	TGTGCCTGGAGTGACGGCCGAGCTAACTATGGCTACACCTTC	CAWSDGRANYGYTF
-	TRBV29-1	-	16	TRBJ2-5	TGCAGCGTTGAAGCGGACCGGGGGCCAGTGCAAGAGACCCAGTACTTC	CSVEADRGPVQETQYF
-	TRBV27	-	14	TRBJ2-7	TGTGCCAGCAGTTTGGGGGCAGGGTACTACGAGCAGTACTTC	CASSLGAGYYEQYF
-	TRBV5-1	-	13	TRBJ2-7	TGCGCCAGCAGCTTGCGCGCCTCCTACGAGCAGTACTTC	CASSLRASYEQYF
-	TRBV30	-	14	TRBJ1-5	TGTGCCTGGAGGGGGGGTACAGCTAATCAGCCCCAGCATTTT	CAWRGGTANQPQHF
-	TRBV28	TRBD2	18	TRBJ2-5	TGTGCCAGCAGCGACAGGACTAGCGGGAGTGTCTTTCTCCCGACCCAGTACTTC	CASSDRTSGSVFLPTQYF
few	TRBV4-1	-	15	TRBJ2-7	TGCGCCAGCAGCCATGTCGAGCAGGGTAGCAACGAGCAGTACTTC	CASSHVEQGSNEQYF
-	TRBV5-6	-	16	TRBJ1-5	TGTGCCAGCAGCTTGGGGGCGTCAGTTAGCAATCAGCCCCAGCATTTT	CASSLGASVSNQPQHF
few	TRBV18	-	15	TRBJ2-1	TGTGCCAGCTCACCACCCGGCGGGGGCCCCAATGAGCAGTTCTTC	CASSPPGGGPNEQFF
few	TRBV7-9	TRBD1	15	TRBJ2-1	TGTGCCAGCAGCTTTTCTGGACAGGGTTACAATGAGCAGTTCTTC	CASSFSGQGYNEQFF
few	TRBV27	TRBD2	17	TRBJ2-2	TGTGCCAGCAGTGCCCAGGGACTAGCCCTGAACACCGGGGAGCTGTTTTTT	CASSAQGLALNTGELFF
-	TRBV25-1	TRBD2	14	TRBJ2-5	TGTGCCAGCACCCTAGCGGGGGGTCCTGAGACCCAGTACTTC	CASTLAGGPETQYF
many	TRBV7-9	-	13	TRBJ2-5	TGTGCCAGCAGCTTTTCCGGGGACGAGACCCAGTACTTC	CASSFSGDETQYF
-	TRBV6-4	TRBD2	15	TRBJ2-3	TGTGCCAGCAGTGATACTAGCGGGGGGCCAGATACGCAGTATTTT	CASSDTSGGPDTQYF
few	TRBV7-2	-	11	TRBJ2-7	TGTGCCAGCAGCCCCTCCTACGAGCAGTACTTC	CASSPSYEQYF
-	TRBV9	-	15	TRBJ2-3	TGTGCCAGCAGCGTAGTTTCGGGAGAAGCAGATACGCAGTATTTT	CASSVVSGEADTQYF
-	TRBV28	-	15	TRBJ2-4	TGTGCCAGCAGTCCCCCGGAGTTAGCCAAAAACATTCAGTACTTC	CASSPPELAKNIQYF